The rows below give T cell receptor beta chains drawn from one sample of a study of blood T cell repertoires in COVID-19. The method was immunoSEQ multiplex PCR; TCRdb's version includes in-frame clones alone and lacks a portion of them. Here the sample spans under 250,000 clones, approximately 85% being singletons. The sequenced material came from peripheral blood. Every receptor here comes from a woman older than 75 with COVID-19, enrolled during active disease. The CDR3 runs from the conserved cysteine through the conserved F or W. Clone size, where shown, is once, few, many, or a class for clones that have expanded.

v_gene: TRBV7-2
j_gene: TRBJ2-3
abundance: .
CDR3aa: CASSPPASRDTQYF

v_gene: TRBV14
j_gene: TRBJ2-3
abundance: .
CDR3aa: CASSQQQGLADTQYF

v_gene: TRBV19
j_gene: TRBJ1-2
abundance: many
CDR3aa: CASSLRTGNYGYTF

v_gene: TRBV2
j_gene: TRBJ2-3
abundance: .
CDR3aa: CASDRGVDTDTQYF

v_gene: TRBV19
j_gene: TRBJ2-4
abundance: once
CDR3aa: CATRGFDSGAKNIQYF

v_gene: TRBV4-3
j_gene: TRBJ2-1
abundance: .
CDR3aa: CASSQDPAGGAYNEQFF

v_gene: TRBV5-5
j_gene: TRBJ2-7
abundance: .
CDR3aa: CASSFGPGQRDEQYF

v_gene: TRBV13
j_gene: TRBJ2-3
abundance: .
CDR3aa: CASSLASGLGTDTQYF

v_gene: TRBV7-8
j_gene: TRBJ1-1
abundance: .
CDR3aa: CASSLDIRVNTEAFF

v_gene: TRBV12-3/TRBV12-4
j_gene: TRBJ2-5
abundance: .
CDR3aa: CASSFGRQETQYF

v_gene: TRBV4-2
j_gene: TRBJ2-7
abundance: once
CDR3aa: CASSPGLAALPYEQYF

v_gene: TRBV6-6
j_gene: TRBJ1-5
abundance: .
CDR3aa: CASSRTGDQPQHF

v_gene: TRBV30
j_gene: TRBJ1-2
abundance: .
CDR3aa: CAWKGTGYGYTF

v_gene: TRBV20-1
j_gene: TRBJ2-1
abundance: few
CDR3aa: CSAIEEFRPEQFF

v_gene: TRBV5-1
j_gene: TRBJ2-5
abundance: .
CDR3aa: CASSLAGVQETQYF

v_gene: TRBV4-1
j_gene: TRBJ1-5
abundance: .
CDR3aa: CASSQVRTRTAENQPQHF

v_gene: TRBV15
j_gene: TRBJ1-2
abundance: .
CDR3aa: CATSRDRGTGYGYTF

v_gene: TRBV3-1/TRBV3-2
j_gene: TRBJ2-7
abundance: .
CDR3aa: CASSTTGGAQHEQYF

v_gene: TRBV5-1
j_gene: TRBJ2-7
abundance: .
CDR3aa: CASSFDPTGYEQYF

v_gene: TRBV9
j_gene: TRBJ1-6
abundance: .
CDR3aa: CASSVGRQFGSYNSPLHF

v_gene: TRBV6-5
j_gene: TRBJ1-5
abundance: .
CDR3aa: CASSRTGFGNQPQHF

v_gene: TRBV2
j_gene: TRBJ2-1
abundance: .
CDR3aa: CASRLKEQFF

v_gene: TRBV19
j_gene: TRBJ1-5
abundance: .
CDR3aa: CASRVAGTLNQPQHF

v_gene: TRBV6-5
j_gene: TRBJ1-2
abundance: .
CDR3aa: CASRKNGGVSGYTF

v_gene: TRBV6-5
j_gene: TRBJ1-2
abundance: .
CDR3aa: CASRPGGGEGYTF

v_gene: TRBV5-1
j_gene: TRBJ2-1
abundance: .
CDR3aa: CASSHGQGMKGEQFF

v_gene: TRBV5-1
j_gene: TRBJ1-2
abundance: .
CDR3aa: CASSGNRVGYTF

v_gene: TRBV4-2
j_gene: TRBJ2-2
abundance: .
CDR3aa: CASSWGTGTNTGELFF

v_gene: TRBV19
j_gene: TRBJ1-1
abundance: .
CDR3aa: CASDPGQGAGTEAFF

v_gene: TRBV4-3
j_gene: TRBJ1-4
abundance: once
CDR3aa: CASSQDRAGLQGNEKLFF

v_gene: TRBV4-2
j_gene: TRBJ2-3
abundance: .
CDR3aa: CASSQDSMASGRITQYF

v_gene: TRBV4-2
j_gene: TRBJ1-1
abundance: .
CDR3aa: CASSQEGQKNTEAFF

v_gene: TRBV30
j_gene: TRBJ1-2
abundance: few
CDR3aa: CAWSAQAGASEGYTF

v_gene: TRBV7-9
j_gene: TRBJ1-2
abundance: once
CDR3aa: CASLRYRGTEVYGYTF

v_gene: TRBV6-5
j_gene: TRBJ2-1
abundance: .
CDR3aa: CASNRPGQGVYEQFF

v_gene: TRBV25-1
j_gene: TRBJ1-1
abundance: once
CDR3aa: CASSDFRGTGGKNTEAFF

v_gene: TRBV6-2/TRBV6-3
j_gene: TRBJ1-1
abundance: .
CDR3aa: CASSIGGTEAFF

v_gene: TRBV11-2
j_gene: TRBJ2-7
abundance: .
CDR3aa: CASSRLEGNYEQYF

v_gene: TRBV19
j_gene: TRBJ1-1
abundance: .
CDR3aa: CASRASGGQGTEAFF